This T cell receptor (beta chain) was profiled in a study of human T cells and chemical hapten exposure. Turning to the study itself: Diphenylcyclopropenone, dosed weekly to the scalp, was given to patients throughout the approximately 24-week study. Study-wide points: The number of TCRs above 1 in 1000 frequency did not change after DPC sensitization.

Time point described: patch test 1, 2 weeks after DPC sensitization. Noted treatment: therapeutic diphenylcyclopropenone sensitization with weekly scalp DPC. Venepuncture was done earlier than the placement of each patch test. Worth noting for this clonotype: Its antigen remains unknown.

TCRdb independently ran MiXCR on the RACE reads; one entry per CDR3 protein. The table lists about 69,000 distinct CDR3 sequences, around a third of them singletons. The specimen was whole blood, collected in connection with sensitization to the hapten diphenylcyclopropenone (DPC). This clonotype was obtained from a man between 35 and 55 years old with alopecia areata. Some clones in this sample may be carry-over from other donors' samples.

The CDR3 nucleotides are TGTGCCAGCAGTTCGACTAGCGCAGATACGCAGTATTTT. This translates into CASSSTSADTQYF. The chain uses TRBV6-5 and TRBJ2-3; 8 bases line up with TRBD2. The V segment lost 4 bases and the J segment 4 bases; nucleotides outside the gene matches: 1. This CDR3 spans 13 amino acids. CDR1 and CDR2 (germline): MNHEY, SVGAGI.